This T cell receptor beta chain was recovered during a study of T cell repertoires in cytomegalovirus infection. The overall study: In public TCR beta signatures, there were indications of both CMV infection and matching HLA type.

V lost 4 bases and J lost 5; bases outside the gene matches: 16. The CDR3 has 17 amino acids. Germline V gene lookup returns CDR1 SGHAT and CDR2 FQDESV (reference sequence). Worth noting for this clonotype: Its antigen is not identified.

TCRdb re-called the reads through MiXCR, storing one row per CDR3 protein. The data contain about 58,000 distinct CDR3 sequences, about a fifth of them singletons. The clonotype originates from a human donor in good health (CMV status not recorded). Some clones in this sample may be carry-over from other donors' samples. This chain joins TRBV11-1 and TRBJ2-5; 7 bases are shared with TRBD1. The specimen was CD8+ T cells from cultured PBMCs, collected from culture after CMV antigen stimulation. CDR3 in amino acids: CASSSTGTDPWTETQYF. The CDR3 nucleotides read TGTGCCAGCAGCTCGACCGGGACAGACCCCTGGACGGAGACCCAGTACTTC.